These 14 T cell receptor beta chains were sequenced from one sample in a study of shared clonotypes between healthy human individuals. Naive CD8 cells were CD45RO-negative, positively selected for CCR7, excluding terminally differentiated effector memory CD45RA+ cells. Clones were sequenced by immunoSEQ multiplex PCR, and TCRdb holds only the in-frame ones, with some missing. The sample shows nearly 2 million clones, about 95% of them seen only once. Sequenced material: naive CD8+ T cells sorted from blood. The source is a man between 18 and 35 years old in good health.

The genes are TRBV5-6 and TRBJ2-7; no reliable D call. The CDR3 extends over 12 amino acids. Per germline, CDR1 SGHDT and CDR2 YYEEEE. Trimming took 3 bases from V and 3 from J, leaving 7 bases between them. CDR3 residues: CASSWMDYEQYF. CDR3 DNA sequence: TGTGCCAGCAGCTGGATGGACTACGAGCAGTACTTC.

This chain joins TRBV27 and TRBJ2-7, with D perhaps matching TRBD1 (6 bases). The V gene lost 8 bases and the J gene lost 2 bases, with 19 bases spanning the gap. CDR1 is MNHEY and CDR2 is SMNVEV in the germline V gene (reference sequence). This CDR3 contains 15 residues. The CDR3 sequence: CASGKSQGITYEQYF. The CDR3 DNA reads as TGTGCCAGCGGGAAGTCGCAGGGGATCACCTACGAGCAGTACTTC.

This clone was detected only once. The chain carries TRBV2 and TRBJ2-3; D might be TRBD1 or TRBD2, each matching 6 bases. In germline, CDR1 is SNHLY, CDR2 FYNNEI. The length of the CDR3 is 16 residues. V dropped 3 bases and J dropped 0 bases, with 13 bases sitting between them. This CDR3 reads CASSERDTPSTDTQYF. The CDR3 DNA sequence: TGTGCCAGCAGTGAGCGGGACACACCTAGCACAGATACGCAGTATTTT. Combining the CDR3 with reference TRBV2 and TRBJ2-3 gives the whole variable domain EPEVTQTPSHQVTQMGQEVILRCVPISNHLYFYWYRQILGQKVEFLVSFYNNEISEKSEIFDDQFSVERPDGSNFTLKIRSTKLEDSAMYFCASSERDTPSTDTQYFGPGTRLTVL.

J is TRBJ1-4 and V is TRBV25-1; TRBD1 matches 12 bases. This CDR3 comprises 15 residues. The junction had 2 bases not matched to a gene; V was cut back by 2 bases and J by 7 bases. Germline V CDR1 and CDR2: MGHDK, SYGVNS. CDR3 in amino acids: CASSEPGQGAEKLFF. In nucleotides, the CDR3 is TGTGCCAGCAGTGAACCGGGACAGGGGGCTGAAAAACTGTTTTTT.

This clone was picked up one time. The DNA for the CDR3 is TGTGCCAGCAGCGACGGGACTAGCGGTTACAATGAGCAGTTCTTC. It yields the protein CASSDGTSGYNEQFF. J is TRBJ2-1 and V is TRBV9, with 11 bases lining up with TRBD2. CDR1 SGDLS and CDR2 YYNGEE come from the germline V gene. CDR3 length equals 15 residues. Unmatched junction bases numbered 3, after V lost 3 bases and J lost 4 bases. The full variable domain, with the rest looked up from reference TRBV9 and TRBJ2-1, is DSGVTQTPKHLITATGQRVTLRCSPRSGDLSVYWYQQSLDQGLQFLIQYYNGEERAKGNILERFSAQQFPDLHSELNLSSLELGDSALYFCASSDGTSGYNEQFFGPGTRLTVL.

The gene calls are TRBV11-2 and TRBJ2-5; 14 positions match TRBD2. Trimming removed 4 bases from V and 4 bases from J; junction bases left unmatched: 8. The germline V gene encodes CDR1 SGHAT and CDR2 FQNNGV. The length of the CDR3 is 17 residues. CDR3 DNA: TGTGCCAGCAGCTCCGGACTAGCGGGAGGCCCTACAGAGACCCAGTACTTC. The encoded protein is CASSSGLAGGPTETQYF.

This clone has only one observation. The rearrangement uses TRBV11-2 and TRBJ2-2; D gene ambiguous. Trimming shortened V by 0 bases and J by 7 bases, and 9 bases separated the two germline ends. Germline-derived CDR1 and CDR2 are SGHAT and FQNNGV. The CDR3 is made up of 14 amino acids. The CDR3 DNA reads TGTGCCAGCAGCTTAGAAGTTGGTGGCGGGGAGCTGTTTTTT. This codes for CASSLEVGGGELFF.

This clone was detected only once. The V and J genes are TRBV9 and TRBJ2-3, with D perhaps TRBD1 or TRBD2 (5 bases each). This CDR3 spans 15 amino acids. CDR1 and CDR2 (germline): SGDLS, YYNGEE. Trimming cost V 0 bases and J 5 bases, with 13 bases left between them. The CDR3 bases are TGTGCCAGCAGCGTAGCAGGGACGGACGTAGATACGCAGTATTTT. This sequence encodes CASSVAGTDVDTQYF.

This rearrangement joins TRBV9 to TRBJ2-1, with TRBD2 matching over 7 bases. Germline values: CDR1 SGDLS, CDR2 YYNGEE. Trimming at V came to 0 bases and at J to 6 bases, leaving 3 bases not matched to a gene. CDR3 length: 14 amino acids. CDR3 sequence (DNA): TGTGCCAGCAGCGTAGCCGGACTAGTCAATGAGCAGTTCTTC. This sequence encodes CASSVAGLVNEQFF.

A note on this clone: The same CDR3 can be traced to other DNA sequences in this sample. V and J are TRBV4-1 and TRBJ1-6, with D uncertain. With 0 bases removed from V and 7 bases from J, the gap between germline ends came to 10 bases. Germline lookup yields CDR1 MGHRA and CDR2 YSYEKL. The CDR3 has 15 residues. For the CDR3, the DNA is TGCGCCAGCAGCCAAGATCCGGCGTTGAATTCACCCCTCCACTTT. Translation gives CASSQDPALNSPLHF.

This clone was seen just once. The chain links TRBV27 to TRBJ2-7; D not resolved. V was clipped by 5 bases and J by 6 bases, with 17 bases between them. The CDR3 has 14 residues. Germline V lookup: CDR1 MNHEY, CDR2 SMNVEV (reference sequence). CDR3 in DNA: TGTGCCAGCAGTCCCCCCCAGGACCTTCGCGAGCAGTACTTC. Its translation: CASSPPQDLREQYF.

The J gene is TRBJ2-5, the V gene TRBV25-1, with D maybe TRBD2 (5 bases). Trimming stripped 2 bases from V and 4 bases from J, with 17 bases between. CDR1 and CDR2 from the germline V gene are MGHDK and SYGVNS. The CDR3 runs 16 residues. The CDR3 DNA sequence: TGTGCCAGCAGTGAACTTGGTACAGAGGCGGGAGAGACCCAGTACTTC. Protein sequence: CASSELGTEAGETQYF.

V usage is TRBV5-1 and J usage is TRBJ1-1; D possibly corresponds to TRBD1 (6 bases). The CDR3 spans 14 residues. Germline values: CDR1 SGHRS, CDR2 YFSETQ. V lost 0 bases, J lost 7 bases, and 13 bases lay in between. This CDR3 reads CASSLGGGNLEAFF. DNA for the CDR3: TGCGCCAGCAGCTTGGGAGGGGGGAACCTTGAAGCTTTCTTT. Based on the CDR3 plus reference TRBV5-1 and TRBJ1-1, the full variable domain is KAGVTQTPRYLIKTRGQQVTLSCSPISGHRSVSWYQQTPGQGLQFLFEYFSETQRNKGNFPGRFSGRQFSNSRSEMNVSTLELGDSALYLCASSLGGGNLEAFFGQGTRLTVV.

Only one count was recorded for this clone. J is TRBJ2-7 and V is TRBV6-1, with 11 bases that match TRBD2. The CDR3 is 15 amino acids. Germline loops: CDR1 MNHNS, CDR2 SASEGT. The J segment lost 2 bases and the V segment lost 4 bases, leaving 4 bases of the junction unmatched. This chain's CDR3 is CASSGGLAVAYEQYF. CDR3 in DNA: TGTGCCAGCAGTGGGGGACTAGCGGTTGCCTACGAGCAGTACTTC.